Below are 20 T cell receptor beta chains sequenced from a single sample in a study of T cell responses to AZD1222 COVID-19 vaccine. Measured with immunoSEQ multiplex PCR; TCRdb has only the in-frame clones, and not every one. The repertoire holds 150,000 to 200,000 clones, with 85% to 95% as singletons. Sample: peripheral blood, taken on day 0 of AZD1222 vaccination. These receptors were taken from an adult in good health.

DNA for the CDR3: TGTGCCAGCAGTGGAGAGTTGGGGGCAGGCACCGGGGAGCTGTTTTTT. Its translation: CASSGELGAGTGELFF. The J gene is TRBJ2-2, the V gene TRBV3-1 (or the pseudogene TRBV3-2); perhaps TRBD1 as D (6 bases). Trimming stripped 6 bases from V and 4 bases from J, with 18 bases between. Germline CDR1 reads LGHDT; CDR2 reads YNNKEL (reference sequence). CDR3 size: 16 residues.

The rearrangement links TRBV3-1 (or the pseudogene TRBV3-2) to TRBJ2-1; D is tentatively TRBD1 or TRBD2 (5 bases each). The V and J ends lost 6 bases and 9 bases respectively, with 12 bases between them. CDR1 and CDR2 (germline): LGHDT, YNNKEL (reference sequence). The CDR3 has 12 residues. CDR3 protein: CASRGTLGEQFF. CDR3 in DNA: TGTGCCAGCAGAGGGACCCTCGGTGAGCAGTTCTTC.

The chain couples TRBV6-5 to TRBJ2-1; D gene ambiguous. V was cut by 2 bases and J by 0 bases, with 11 bases left in between. Germline V gives CDR1 MNHEY, CDR2 SVGAGI. The CDR3 is made up of 16 amino acids. This CDR3 reads CASSYRVGSSYNEQFF. The CDR3 DNA follows: TGTGCCAGCAGTTACCGGGTCGGAAGCTCCTACAATGAGCAGTTCTTC.

The chain links TRBV5-1 to TRBJ2-5; D is undetermined. The germline V gene has CDR1 SGHRS and CDR2 YFSETQ. The CDR3 is made up of 14 amino acids. V lost 2 bases, J lost 5 bases, and 13 bases lay in between. CDR3 amino acids: CASSFSQVEETQYF. As DNA, the CDR3 is TGCGCCAGCAGCTTCAGTCAGGTGGAGGAGACCCAGTACTTC.

V and J are TRBV7-9 and TRBJ1-1; no firm D call. The CDR3 spans 13 residues. The germline gives CDR1 SEHNR, CDR2 FQNEAQ (reference sequence). The V end lost 11 bases, the J end lost 6 bases, and 19 bases lay between the germline ends. CDR3 region: CAPRRGPVAEAFF. In DNA form, the CDR3 reads TGTGCCCCCCGGCGAGGACCGGTCGCTGAAGCTTTCTTT.

V gene TRBV6-5 combines with J gene TRBJ1-2, with a weak D call TRBD1 (5 bases). The V gene lost 5 bases and the J gene lost 4 bases, with 14 bases spanning the gap. The CDR3 is made up of 14 amino acids. CDR1 and CDR2 from the germline V gene are MNHEY and SVGAGI. Here the CDR3 DNA reads TGTGCCAGCAGTACCAGGGCGGCGCCCTATGGCTACACCTTC. Residues: CASSTRAAPYGYTF.

The sample holds one count of this clone. V usage is TRBV5-6 and J usage is TRBJ1-4; maybe TRBD1 (6 bases). This CDR3 is 15 amino acids long. Trimming shortened V by 2 bases and J by 11 bases, and 19 bases separated the two germline ends. CDR1 and CDR2 from the germline V gene are SGHDT and YYEEEE. The CDR3 nucleotides are TGTGCCAGCAGCTTCCAGGGGACGTCGGGCGAGAAACTGTTTTTT. This gives the protein CASSFQGTSGEKLFF.

This clone was found once. This chain connects TRBV2 to TRBJ1-5, with D uncertain. This CDR3 is built from 15 residues. Deletions cut 6 bases from V and 9 bases from J, with 21 bases between. Germline assignment: CDR1 SNHLY and CDR2 FYNNEI. CDR3 residues: CASSLRTGQGGPQHF. CDR3 nucleotide sequence: TGTGCCAGCAGCCTTAGGACGGGCCAAGGCGGGCCCCAGCATTTT.

V gene TRBV12-3 or TRBV12-4 combines with J gene TRBJ1-1; the D is unclear. The V end was cut by 1 base, the J end by 3 bases, with 6 bases between. The CDR3 length is 13 residues. CDR3: CASSLVADTEAFF. The DNA for the CDR3 is TGTGCCAGCAGTTTAGTAGCGGACACTGAAGCTTTCTTT.

The chain uses TRBV3-1 (or the pseudogene TRBV3-2) and TRBJ1-1; 8 positions agree with TRBD1. Germline CDR1 and CDR2: LGHDT and YNNKEL (reference sequence). CDR3 length: 15 amino acids. Trimming at V came to 0 bases and at J to 4 bases, leaving 4 bases not matched to a gene. CDR3 DNA sequence: TGTGCCAGCAGCCAAGATATGGACAGGGCCACTGAAGCTTTCTTT. Translating gives CASSQDMDRATEAFF.

The V and J genes are TRBV2 and TRBJ2-1, with D unclear. V dropped 4 bases and J dropped 0 bases, with 4 bases sitting between them. The CDR3 is 13 amino acids. CDR1 and CDR2 from the germline V gene are SNHLY and FYNNEI. DNA of the CDR3: TGTGCCAGCAGTGGGGTCTCCTACAATGAGCAGTTCTTC. This translates into CASSGVSYNEQFF.

This sequence joins TRBV5-5 and TRBJ1-6; D may be TRBD1 (5 bases). Germline V gene data show CDR1 as SGHKS and CDR2 as YYEKEE (reference sequence). Trimming took off 2 bases at V and 4 bases at J, with 13 bases between the two ends. The CDR3 has 16 amino acids. Here the CDR3 reads CASSLGPDTYNSPLHF. The CDR3 bases are TGTGCCAGCAGCTTAGGTCCGGACACTTATAATTCACCCCTCCACTTT.

The V and J genes are TRBV29-1 and TRBJ1-2; no reliable D call. CDR3 size: 13 residues. CDR1 and CDR2 from the germline V gene are SQVTM and ANQGSEA. V was pared by 3 bases and J by 7 bases, with 15 bases between. CDR3 region: CSVEVSQGAGYTF. DNA for the CDR3: TGCAGCGTTGAGGTCAGCCAAGGAGCTGGCTACACCTTC. The whole variable domain, filled in from reference TRBV29-1 and TRBJ1-2, reads SAVISQKPSRDICQRGTSLTIQCQVDSQVTMMFWYRQQPGQSLTLIATANQGSEATYESGFVIDKFPISRPNLTFSTLTVSNMSPEDSSIYLCSVEVSQGAGYTFGSGTRLTVV.

The gene calls are TRBV3-1 (or the pseudogene TRBV3-2) and TRBJ2-5; D not certain. Germline values: CDR1 LGHDT, CDR2 YNNKEL (reference sequence). The V end was cut by 4 bases, the J end by 4 bases, with 16 bases between. The CDR3 consists of 15 residues. The CDR3 spells CASSRNLGSTETQYF. In DNA form, the CDR3 reads TGTGCCAGCAGCCGTAACCTAGGCAGCACAGAGACCCAGTACTTC.

This chain links TRBV11-2 with TRBJ1-6; TRBD1 is a possible D gene (5 bases). This CDR3 has 17 amino acids. Per germline, CDR1 SGHAT and CDR2 FQNNGV. The V and J ends lost 1 base and 5 bases respectively, with 15 bases between them. The CDR3 spells CASSLAAAGLNNSPLHF. As DNA, the CDR3 is TGTGCCAGCAGCTTAGCGGCGGCAGGGCTCAATAATTCACCCCTCCACTTT.

J is TRBJ2-6 and V is TRBV25-1; D is unclear. The CDR3 contains 13 residues. V was clipped by 8 bases and J by 1 base, with 6 bases between them. Germline assignment: CDR1 MGHDK and CDR2 SYGVNS. The CDR3 loop is CASCPSGANVLTF. The CDR3 DNA is TGTGCCAGCTGTCCTTCTGGGGCCAACGTCCTGACTTTC.

The V gene is TRBV27, the J gene TRBJ1-1, with unresolved D. V shed 5 bases and J shed 0 bases, with 10 bases lying between them. Germline CDR1 and CDR2: MNHEY and SMNVEV (reference sequence). The CDR3 has 14 amino acids. CDR3: CASSTTLMNTEAFF. The DNA for the CDR3 is TGTGCCAGCAGTACGACACTCATGAACACTGAAGCTTTCTTT.

This chain uses TRBV5-6 with TRBJ1-2, with a weak D call TRBD1 (5 bases). The germline CDR1 and CDR2 sequences are SGHDT and YYEEEE. V gave up 4 bases and J gave up 10 bases, with 11 bases separating them. The CDR3 sequence is 11 residues long. This CDR3 is CASSVQGVYTF. As DNA, the CDR3 is TGTGCCAGCAGCGTCCAGGGAGTCTACACCTTC.

This clone was seen only once. The rearrangement uses TRBV15 and TRBJ1-4; D remains unclear. This CDR3 is built from 14 residues. Trimming cost V 1 base and J 8 bases, with 11 bases left between them. CDR1 LNHNV and CDR2 YYDKDF come from the germline V gene (reference sequence). CDR3 amino acids: CATSRVLQVEKLFF. The CDR3 coding sequence is TGTGCCACCAGCAGAGTTCTCCAGGTGGAAAAACTGTTTTTT. The full variable domain, in which reference TRBV15 and TRBJ1-4 provide the parts outside the CDR3, is DAMVIQNPRYQVTQFGKPVTLSCSQTLNHNVMYWYQQKSSQAPKLLFHYYDKDFNNEADTPDNFQSRRPNTSFCFLDIRSPGLGDTAMYLCATSRVLQVEKLFFGSGTQLSVL.

This sequence joins TRBV18 and TRBJ1-2; a possible D gene is TRBD1 (6 bases). From germline, CDR1 is KGHSH and CDR2 LQKENI. The CDR3 runs to 14 residues. V shed 2 bases and J shed 4 bases, with 11 bases lying between them. CDR3 in amino acids: CASSPRTEGYGYTF. The DNA for the CDR3 is TGTGCCAGCTCACCAAGGACAGAAGGCTATGGCTACACCTTC.